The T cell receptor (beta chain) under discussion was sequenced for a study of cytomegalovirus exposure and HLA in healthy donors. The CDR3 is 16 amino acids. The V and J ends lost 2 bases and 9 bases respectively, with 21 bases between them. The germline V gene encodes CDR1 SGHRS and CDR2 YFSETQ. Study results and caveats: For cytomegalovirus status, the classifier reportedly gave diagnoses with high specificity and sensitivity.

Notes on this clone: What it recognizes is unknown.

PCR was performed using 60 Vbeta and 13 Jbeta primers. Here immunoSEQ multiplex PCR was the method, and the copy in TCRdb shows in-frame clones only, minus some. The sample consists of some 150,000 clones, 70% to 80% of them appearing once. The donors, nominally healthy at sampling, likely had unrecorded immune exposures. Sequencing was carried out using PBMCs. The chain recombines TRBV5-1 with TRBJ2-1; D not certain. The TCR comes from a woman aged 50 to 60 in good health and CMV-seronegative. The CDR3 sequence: CASSLLRRPIHSEQFF. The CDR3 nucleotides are TGCGCCAGCAGCTTACTTAGAAGACCAATTCACAGTGAGCAGTTCTTC.